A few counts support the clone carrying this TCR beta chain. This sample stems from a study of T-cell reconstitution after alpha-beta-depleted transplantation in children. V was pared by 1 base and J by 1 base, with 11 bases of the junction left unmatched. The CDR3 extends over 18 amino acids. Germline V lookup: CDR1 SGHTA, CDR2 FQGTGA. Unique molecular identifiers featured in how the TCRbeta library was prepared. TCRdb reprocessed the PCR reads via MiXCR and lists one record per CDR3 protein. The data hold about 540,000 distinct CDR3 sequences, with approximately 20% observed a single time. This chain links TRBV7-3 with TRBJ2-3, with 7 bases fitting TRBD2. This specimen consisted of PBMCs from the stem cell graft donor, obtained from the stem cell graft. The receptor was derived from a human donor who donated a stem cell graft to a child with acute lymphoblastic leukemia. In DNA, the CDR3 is TGTGCCAGCAGCTTAAACGGCTTGGCGGGAGTTGGCACAGATACGCAGTATTTT. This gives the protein CASSLNGLAGVGTDTQYF.